Here is one T cell receptor (beta chain) with its context. The target antigen is unknown. The entry originates in a study of monozygotic twins with inflammatory bowel disease. Regarding the study as a whole: Other individuals had fewer clonotypes in common with IBD patients than with healthy twins, especially with disease activity. TCRbeta diversity (inverse Simpson) was lower in IBD patients than in healthy co-twins. For repertoire similarity, concordant twins did not differ from discordant twins, possibly because power was limited.

Template switching appended UMIs that held a 6-nucleotide sample barcode. Using the 5' RACE reads, TCRdb records one entry per CDR3 protein without DNA. Here the sample table reports over 150,000 distinct CDR3 sequences. The CDR3 sequence is 13 residues long. Sequencing was carried out using blood. The TCR sequence derives from a human donor with ulcerative colitis or Crohn's disease, or a healthy co-twin of an affected twin (not recorded which). The chain recombines TRBV12-3 or TRBV12-4 with TRBJ2-1; TCRdb picks TRBD2, but there is no DNA to check that call. This CDR3 is CASSLLAGPEQFF.